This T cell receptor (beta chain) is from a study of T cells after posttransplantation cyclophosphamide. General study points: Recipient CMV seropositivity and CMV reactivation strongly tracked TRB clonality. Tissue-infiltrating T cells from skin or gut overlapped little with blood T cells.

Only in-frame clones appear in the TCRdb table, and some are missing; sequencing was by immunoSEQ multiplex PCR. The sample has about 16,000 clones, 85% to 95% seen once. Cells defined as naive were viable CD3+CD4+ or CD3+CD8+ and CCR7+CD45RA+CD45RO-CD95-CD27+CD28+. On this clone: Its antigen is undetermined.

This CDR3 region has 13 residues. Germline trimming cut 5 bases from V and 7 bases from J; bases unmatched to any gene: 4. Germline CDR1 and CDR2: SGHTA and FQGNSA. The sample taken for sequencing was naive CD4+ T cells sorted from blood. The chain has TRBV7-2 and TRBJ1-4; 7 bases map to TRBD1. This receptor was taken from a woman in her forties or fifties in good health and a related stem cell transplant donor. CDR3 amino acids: CASSLRDSEKLFF. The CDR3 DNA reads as TGTGCCAGCAGCCTGCGGGACAGTGAAAAACTGTTTTTT.